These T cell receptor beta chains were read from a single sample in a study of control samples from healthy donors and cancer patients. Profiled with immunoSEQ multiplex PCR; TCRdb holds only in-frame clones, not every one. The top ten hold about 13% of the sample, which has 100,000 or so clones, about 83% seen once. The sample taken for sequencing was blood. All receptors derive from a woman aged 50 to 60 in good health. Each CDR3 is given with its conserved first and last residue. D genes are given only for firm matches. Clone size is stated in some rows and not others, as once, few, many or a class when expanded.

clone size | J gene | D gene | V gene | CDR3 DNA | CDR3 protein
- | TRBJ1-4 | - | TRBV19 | TGTGCCAGTAGCCAGGGGTATGCAACTAATGAAAAACTGTTTTTT | CASSQGYATNEKLFF
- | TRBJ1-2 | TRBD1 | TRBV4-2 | TGTGCCAGCAGCCAAGATAATCAGGGGGCGAGTGGCTACACCTTC | CASSQDNQGASGYTF
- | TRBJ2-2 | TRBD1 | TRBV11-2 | TGTGCCAGCAAGCGGAGCCCGGGACAGGGGGCCACCGGGGAGCTGTTTTTT | CASKRSPGQGATGELFF
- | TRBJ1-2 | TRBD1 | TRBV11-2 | TGTGCCAGCAGTGGGACAGAGCCCTATGACTATGGCTACACCTTC | CASSGTEPYDYGYTF
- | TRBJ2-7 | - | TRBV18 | TGTGCCAGCTCACCACAAAACGAGCAGTACTTC | CASSPQNEQYF
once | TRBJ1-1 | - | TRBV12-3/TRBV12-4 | TGTGCCAGCAGCCCGACAGTGAACACTGAAGCTTTCTTT | CASSPTVNTEAFF
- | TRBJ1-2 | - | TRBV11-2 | TGTGCCAGCAGCTTACGCGGGCCACCAAACTATGGCTACACCTTC | CASSLRGPPNYGYTF
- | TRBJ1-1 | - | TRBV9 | TGTGCCAGCAGCGTAGATGGGGTGGGTGAAGCTTTCTTT | CASSVDGVGEAFF
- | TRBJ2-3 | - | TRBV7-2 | TGTGCCAGCAGCCCGGGACTCACCACAGATACGCAGTATTTT | CASSPGLTTDTQYF
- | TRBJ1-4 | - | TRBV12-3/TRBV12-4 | TGTGCCAGCAGTTTTGGGGGTCCTGAAAAACTGTTTTTT | CASSFGGPEKLFF
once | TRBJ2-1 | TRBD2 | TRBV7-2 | TGTGCCAGCAGCTTAGAGGCTAGCGGAGCCTACAATGAGCAGTTCTTC | CASSLEASGAYNEQFF
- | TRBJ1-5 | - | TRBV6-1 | TGTGCCAGCAGTGAAGCGGGAGGGATTAATCAGCCCCAGCATTTT | CASSEAGGINQPQHF
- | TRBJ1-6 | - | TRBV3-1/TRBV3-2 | TGTGCCAGCAGCCAGGGAGCGTCCGGTTCACCCCTCCACTTT | CASSQGASGSPLHF
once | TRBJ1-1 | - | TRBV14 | TGTGCCAGCAGCCTTGGGGGCGCCACTGAAGCTTTCTTT | CASSLGGATEAFF
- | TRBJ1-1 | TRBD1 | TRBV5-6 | TGTGCCAGCAGCTTGGGGGGACAGACCCCATTATCGGCCTTT | CASSLGGQTPLSAF
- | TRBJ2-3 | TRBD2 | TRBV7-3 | TGTGCCAGCAGCTTGGGACTAGCGGCCCCAACAGATACGCAGTATTTT | CASSLGLAAPTDTQYF
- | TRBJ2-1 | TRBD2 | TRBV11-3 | TGTGCCAGCAGCCGATTTGCCGGGACTAGCGGGAGGGCCGAGCAGTTCTTC | CASSRFAGTSGRAEQFF
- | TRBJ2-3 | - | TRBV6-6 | TGTGCCAGCAGTTACAAATGGAAATCAGATACGCAGTATTTT | CASSYKWKSDTQYF
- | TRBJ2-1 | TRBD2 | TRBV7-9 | TGTGCCAGCAGCTTCCTAGCGGGAGCAGGGGAGCAGTTCTTC | CASSFLAGAGEQFF
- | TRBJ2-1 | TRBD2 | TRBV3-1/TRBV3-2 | TGTGCCAGCAGCCTTCGACTAGCAAATGAGCAGTTCTTC | CASSLRLANEQFF
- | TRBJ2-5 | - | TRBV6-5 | TGTGCCAGCAGTTACGGGGGGGAGACCCAGTACTTC | CASSYGGETQYF